This T cell receptor beta chain was sequenced during a study of graft-versus-host responses after intestinal transplantation (dated by TCRdb to the early 2020s). Looking at the study overall: Multivisceral, liver-intestinal, or isolated intestinal transplants were received by the recipients. All recipients received anti-thymocyte globulin induction followed by maintenance tacrolimus and steroids for around three years. Graft-versus-host and host-versus-graft alloreactive T cell clones were tracked in the graft, circulation and bone marrow after intestinal transplantation using bulk TCR-beta CDR3 sequencing. To identify alloreactive clones, pre-transplant mixed lymphocyte reaction products were sequenced and then compared with unstimulated pre-transplant donor and recipient T cells. Of the 20 to 25 intestinal transplant recipients enrolled in the cohort, one of whom was a retransplant, a few patients without pretransplant specimens were excluded. Donor T cell macrochimerism was defined as a peak of at least 4% donor T cells among recipient peripheral blood mononuclear cells. Instead of going to the commercial service, samples from a few later patients were sequenced in-house on an Illumina MiSeq and processed with MiXCR. The paper's findings and limits, for the study overall: Conclusions were limited by the relatively low number and heterogeneity of intestinal transplant patients. Peak levels of circulating GvH clones were associated with declines in HvG clones early after transplant. High GvH to HvG T cell clonal ratios were observed in the allografts of patients with donor T cell macrochimerism. GvH clones were detected in recipient bone marrow, and some appeared earlier in ileal mucosa or blood, consistent with an intestinal mucosal origin.

From a lookup of the germline V gene, CDR1 and CDR2 are KGHSH and LQKENI. Relative to germline, V is missing 2 bases and J is missing 8 bases, with 8 bases of the junction outside any gene match. The CDR3 numbers 14 residues from cysteine through phenylalanine. The entry retains the CDR3 DNA only, 42 bases that are in frame from base 1. The sample's time point, from its label and the paper: cells obtained before transplantation from donor or recipient. CD3+CD4+ and CD3+CD8+ populations were FACS-sorted from unstimulated pre-transplant donor and recipient cells taken from spleen or lymph nodes. As concerns this clone: This clone's antigen is unknown. No much larger clone exists at a distance of one base, and base qualities are not known.

Library method: the immunoSEQ multiplex PCR assay. In most patients, genomic DNA was isolated using the Qiagen DNeasy Blood and Tissue Kit and sent frozen to Adaptive Biotechnologies for TCR sequencing. Adaptive Biotechnologies carried out high-throughput TCR-beta CDR3 sequencing of genomic DNA for most patients. On the authors' methods: TCR sequencing data for roughly 20 patients were retrieved from Adaptive's ImmunoSEQ software; three other patients were processed with MiXCR and VDJtools. To correct CD4 versus CD8 sorting errors, any sequence found in both subsets at a frequency ratio below 5:1 was removed. Because the origin of CDR3 nucleotide sequences shared between donor and recipient could not be assigned, those sequences were removed. Alloreactive clones required at least 2-fold expansion over unstimulated cells and minimum CFSE-low frequency of 0.002% (template counts) or 0.001% (read counts). Clones were considered mappable if detected in sequenced pre-transplant spleen, lymph node, or MLR CFSE-low populations of the donor or recipient. The cumulative frequency of alloreactive clones was calculated as a percentage of all sequences, weighted by copy number. Drawn from immuneACCESS, this table holds only the in-frame rearrangements with V and J called that TCRdb kept. Clones are partly lost; checked studies trace under half to an unresolved V gene and leave the rest unexplained. V and J calls plus clone size are reproduced from that table; the DNA served to infer D and trimming. For this sample the table gives about 110,000 clones, of which approximately 88% were detected only once. About 0.7% of the sample rests with the top ten.

The rearrangement joined TRBV18 to TRBJ1-1; TRBD1 lines up with 7 middle nucleotides. The sequence was collected from a human donor who was the organ donor for an intestinal transplant. Here the sequenced sample was unstimulated CD4+ T cells sorted from spleen or lymph node cells, taken before transplant. The nucleotides are TGTGCCAGCTCACCATTAGGACAGGCGGGGGAAGCTTTCTTT. This encodes CASSPLGQAGEAFF.